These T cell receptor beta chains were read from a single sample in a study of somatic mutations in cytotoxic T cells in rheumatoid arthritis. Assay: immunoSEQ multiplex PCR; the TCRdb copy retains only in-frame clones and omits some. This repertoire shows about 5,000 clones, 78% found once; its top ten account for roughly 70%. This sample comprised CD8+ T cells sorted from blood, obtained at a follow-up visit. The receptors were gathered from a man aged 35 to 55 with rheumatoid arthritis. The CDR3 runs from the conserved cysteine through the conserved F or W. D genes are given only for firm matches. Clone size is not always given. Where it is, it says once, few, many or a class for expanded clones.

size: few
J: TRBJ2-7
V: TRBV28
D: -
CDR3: CASTMGEGTKYF
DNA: TGTGCCAGCACCATGGGTGAGGGAACAAAGTACTTC

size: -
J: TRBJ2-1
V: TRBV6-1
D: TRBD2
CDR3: CASRPGLARPNEQFF
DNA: TGTGCCAGCAGACCGGGACTAGCGAGACCCAATGAGCAGTTCTTC

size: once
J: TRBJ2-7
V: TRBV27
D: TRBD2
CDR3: CASSPGLVGEQYF
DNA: TGTGCCAGCAGTCCGGGACTAGTGGGCGAGCAGTACTTC

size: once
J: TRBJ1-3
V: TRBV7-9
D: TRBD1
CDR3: CASSSIDRGHRNTIYF
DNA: TGTGCCAGCAGCTCAATCGACAGGGGGCATAGAAACACCATATATTTT

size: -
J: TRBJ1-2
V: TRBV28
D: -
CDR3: CASSLRPSGNYGYTF
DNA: TGTGCCAGCAGTTTACGGCCAAGTGGGAACTATGGCTACACCTTC

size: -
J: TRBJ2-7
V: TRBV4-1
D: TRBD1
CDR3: CASSLHGQGASYEQYF
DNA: TGCGCCAGCAGCTTGCACGGACAGGGGGCCTCCTACGAGCAGTACTTC

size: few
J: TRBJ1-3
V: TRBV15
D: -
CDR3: CATSREASGEGNTIYF
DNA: TGTGCCACCAGCAGAGAGGCATCTGGAGAGGGAAACACCATATATTTT

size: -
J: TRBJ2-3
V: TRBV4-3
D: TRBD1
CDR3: CASSQATGTANDLYF
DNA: TGCGCCAGCAGCCAAGCCACGGGGACAGCGAACGATCTGTATTTT

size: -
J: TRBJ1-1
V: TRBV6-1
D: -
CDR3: CASSEGRQEAFF
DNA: TGTGCCAGCAGTGAAGGTCGCCAAGAAGCTTTCTTT

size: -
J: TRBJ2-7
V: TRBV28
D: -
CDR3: CASSLVGGSTYEQYF
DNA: TGTGCCAGCAGTTTGGTCGGGGGCAGTACCTACGAGCAGTACTTC

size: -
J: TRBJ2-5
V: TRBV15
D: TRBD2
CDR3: CATTLDGAGGEETQYF
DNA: TGTGCCACGACCTTAGATGGGGCGGGGGGTGAAGAGACCCAGTACTTC

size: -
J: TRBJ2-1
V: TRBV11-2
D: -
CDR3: CASSLGWDEQFF
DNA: TGTGCCAGCAGCTTAGGGTGGGATGAGCAGTTCTTC

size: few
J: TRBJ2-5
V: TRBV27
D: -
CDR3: CASRALAAGVQETQYF
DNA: TGTGCCAGCAGGGCTCTAGCGGCAGGGGTCCAAGAGACCCAGTACTTC

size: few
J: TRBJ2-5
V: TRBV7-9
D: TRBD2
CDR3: CASSLYSGRETQYF
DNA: TGTGCCAGCAGCCTCTATAGCGGGAGGGAGACCCAGTACTTC

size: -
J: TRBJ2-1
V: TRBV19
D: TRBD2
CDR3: CATAGGTYNEQFF
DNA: TGTGCCACCGCGGGAGGAACCTACAATGAGCAGTTCTTC

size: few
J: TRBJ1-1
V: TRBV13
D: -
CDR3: CASRTSGFMNTEAFF
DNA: TGTGCCAGCAGAACAAGCGGATTCATGAACACTGAAGCTTTCTTT

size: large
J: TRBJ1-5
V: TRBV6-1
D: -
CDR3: CASPGPGRGQPQHF
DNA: TGTGCCAGCCCTGGCCCGGGCCGAGGTCAGCCCCAGCATTTT

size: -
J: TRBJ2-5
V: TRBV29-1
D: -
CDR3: CSAPLGFKETQYF
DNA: TGCAGCGCCCCTCTCGGGTTCAAAGAGACCCAGTACTTC

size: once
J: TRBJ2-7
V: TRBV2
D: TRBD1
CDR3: CASSEGTGEVYEQYF
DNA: TGTGCCAGCAGTGAGGGGACAGGGGAGGTATACGAGCAGTACTTC

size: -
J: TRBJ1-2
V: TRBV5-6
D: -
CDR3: CASTLGVSGGYTF
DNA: TGTGCCAGCACCTTGGGGGTCTCGGGCGGCTACACCTTC

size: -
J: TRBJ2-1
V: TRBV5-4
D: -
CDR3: CASSGTSYNEQFF
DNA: TGTGCCAGCAGCGGGACTTCTTACAATGAGCAGTTCTTC

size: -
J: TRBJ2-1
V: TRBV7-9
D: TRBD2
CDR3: CASSPGLAGSREQFF
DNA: TGTGCCAGCAGCCCGGGACTAGCGGGATCGCGGGAGCAGTTCTTC

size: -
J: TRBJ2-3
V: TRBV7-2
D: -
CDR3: CASSRAHQDTQYF
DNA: TGTGCCAGCAGCCGGGCCCATCAAGATACGCAGTATTTT

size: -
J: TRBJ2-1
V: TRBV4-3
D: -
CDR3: CASSQDIGTEVYNEQFF
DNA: TGCGCCAGCAGCCAAGATATTGGGACGGAGGTCTACAATGAGCAGTTCTTC

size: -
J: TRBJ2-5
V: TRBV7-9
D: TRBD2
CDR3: CASRISGSMWETQYF
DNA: TGTGCCAGCAGAATTAGCGGGAGTATGTGGGAGACCCAGTACTTC

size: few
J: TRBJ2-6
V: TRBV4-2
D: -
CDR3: CASSQGTSVGGANVLTF
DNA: TGTGCCAGCAGCCAAGGGACCTCGGTCGGCGGGGCCAACGTCCTGACTTTC

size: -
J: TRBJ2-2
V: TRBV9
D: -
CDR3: CASSPQRDTGELFF
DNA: TGTGCCAGCAGCCCTCAACGGGACACCGGGGAGCTGTTTTTT

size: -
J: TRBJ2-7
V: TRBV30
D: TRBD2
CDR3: CAWSVLSGTSGGHEQYF
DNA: TGTGCCTGGAGTGTACTAAGCGGGACTAGCGGGGGTCACGAGCAGTACTTC

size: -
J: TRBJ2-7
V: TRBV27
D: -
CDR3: CASSLPDREQYF
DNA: TGTGCCAGCAGTTTACCCGACAGGGAGCAGTACTTC

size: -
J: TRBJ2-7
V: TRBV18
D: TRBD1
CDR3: CASSHDRGRPLSAEEQYF
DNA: TGTGCCAGCTCTCACGACAGGGGGCGACCACTAAGCGCGGAGGAGCAGTACTTC

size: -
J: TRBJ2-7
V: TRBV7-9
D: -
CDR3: CASVPPGFPHEQYF
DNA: TGTGCCAGCGTTCCCCCCGGATTCCCCCACGAGCAGTACTTC

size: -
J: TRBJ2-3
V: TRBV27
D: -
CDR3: CASSPLFPTDTQYF
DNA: TGTGCCAGCAGTCCCCTTTTCCCCACAGATACGCAGTATTTT

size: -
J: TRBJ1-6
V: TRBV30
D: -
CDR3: CAFGAENYNSPLHF
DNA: TGTGCCTTCGGGGCGGAAAACTATAATTCACCCCTCCACTTT

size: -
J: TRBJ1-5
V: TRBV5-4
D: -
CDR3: CASSLGGRPNQPQHF
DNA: TGTGCCAGCAGCTTGGGTGGCAGGCCAAATCAGCCCCAGCATTTT

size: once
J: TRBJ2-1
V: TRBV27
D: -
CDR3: CASSFSGHRNEQFF
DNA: TGTGCCAGCAGTTTCTCGGGACACCGCAATGAGCAGTTCTTC

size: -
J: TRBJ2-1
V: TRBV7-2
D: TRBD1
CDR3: CASHLGTGSYNEQFF
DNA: TGTGCCAGTCACCTGGGGACAGGCTCCTACAATGAGCAGTTCTTC

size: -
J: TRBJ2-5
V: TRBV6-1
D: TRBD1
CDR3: CASSEAGQGVQETQYF
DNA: TGTGCCAGCAGTGAAGCTGGACAGGGCGTGCAAGAGACCCAGTACTTC

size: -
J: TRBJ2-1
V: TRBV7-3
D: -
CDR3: CASSLMRSSYNEQFF
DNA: TGTGCCAGCAGCTTAATGCGCAGCTCCTACAATGAGCAGTTCTTC

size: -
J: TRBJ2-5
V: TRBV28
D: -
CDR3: CASSLIRDPRTQYF
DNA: TGTGCCAGCAGTTTAATCAGGGACCCTCGGACCCAGTACTTC

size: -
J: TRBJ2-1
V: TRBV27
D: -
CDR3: CASSFLWGLAPVDEQFF
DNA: TGTGCCAGCAGTTTTTTGTGGGGACTCGCTCCCGTGGATGAGCAGTTCTTC

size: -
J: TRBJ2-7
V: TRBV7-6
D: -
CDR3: CASSPQGRFSYEQYF
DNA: TGTGCCAGCAGCCCCCAGGGGAGATTCTCCTACGAGCAGTACTTC

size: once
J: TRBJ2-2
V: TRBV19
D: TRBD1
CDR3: CASRDRGLGELFF
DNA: TGTGCCAGTAGGGACAGGGGGCTAGGGGAGCTGTTTTTT

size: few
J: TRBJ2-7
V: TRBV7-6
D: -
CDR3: CASSLTGSAGHEQYF
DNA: TGTGCCAGCAGCTTAACAGGGAGCGCGGGTCACGAGCAGTACTTC

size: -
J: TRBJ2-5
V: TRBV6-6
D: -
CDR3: CASSYSWGARDKTQYF
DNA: TGTGCCAGCAGTTACTCTTGGGGGGCTCGGGATAAGACCCAGTACTTC

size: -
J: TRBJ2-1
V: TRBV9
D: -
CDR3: CASSVAYSYNEQFF
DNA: TGTGCCAGCAGCGTGGCATACTCCTACAATGAGCAGTTCTTC

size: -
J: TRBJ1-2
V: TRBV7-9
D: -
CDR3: CASSLVLGGNYGYTF
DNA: TGTGCCAGCAGCTTAGTACTTGGGGGAAACTATGGCTACACCTTC

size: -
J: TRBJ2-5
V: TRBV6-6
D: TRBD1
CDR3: CASSPRQGRETQYF
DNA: TGTGCCAGCAGTCCCAGACAGGGTCGAGAGACCCAGTACTTC

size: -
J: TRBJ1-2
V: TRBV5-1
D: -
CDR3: CASSLSFWEGNSGYTF
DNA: TGCGCCAGCAGCTTGTCTTTTTGGGAAGGGAACTCTGGCTACACCTTC

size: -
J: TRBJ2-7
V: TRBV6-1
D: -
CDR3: CASAGLGGRLYEQYF
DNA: TGTGCCAGCGCCGGCCTTGGCGGAAGACTCTACGAGCAGTACTTC

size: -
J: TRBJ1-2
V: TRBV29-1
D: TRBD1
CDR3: CSVVPGTGVRGYTF
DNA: TGCAGCGTTGTTCCCGGGACAGGGGTTCGTGGCTACACCTTC